This record covers a single T cell receptor beta chain. As yet, its antigen is unknown. A universal primer binding site was introduced by template switching. The final cDNA contained unique molecular identifiers. A single record per CDR3 protein comes from TCRdb applying MiXCR to the 5' RACE reads. The sample holds 1.5 million to 2 million distinct CDR3 sequences, roughly 35% seen once. This specimen belongs to a study of identical twins. V was clipped by 4 bases and J by 4 bases, with 8 bases between them. This CDR3 region has 13 residues. From germline, CDR1 is SGHTA and CDR2 FQGNSA. General study results and limits: While abundant cord blood beta clonotypes carried fewer insertions, memory repertoires showed no such pattern.

This TCR came from a newborn girl in good health. The chain is built from TRBV7-2 and TRBJ2-1; no firm D call. Specimen: cord blood. Here the CDR3 reads CASSSYIYNEQFF. The CDR3, as DNA: TGTGCCAGCAGCTCCTACATTTACAATGAGCAGTTCTTC.